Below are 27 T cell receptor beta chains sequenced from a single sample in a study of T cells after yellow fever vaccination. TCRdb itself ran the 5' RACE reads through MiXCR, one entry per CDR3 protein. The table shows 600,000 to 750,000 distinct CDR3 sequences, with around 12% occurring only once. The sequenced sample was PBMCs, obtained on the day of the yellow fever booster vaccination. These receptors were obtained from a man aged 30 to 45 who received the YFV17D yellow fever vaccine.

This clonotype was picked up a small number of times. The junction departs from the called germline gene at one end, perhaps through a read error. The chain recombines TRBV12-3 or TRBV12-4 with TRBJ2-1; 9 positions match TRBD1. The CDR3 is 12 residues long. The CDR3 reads CASSPGQGRTIF. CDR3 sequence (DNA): TGTGCCAGCAGTCCGGGACAGGGTAGAACGATCTTC.

CDR3 amino acids: CASRQVPGPARHTEAFF. CDR3 DNA: TGTGCCAGCAGACAGGTGCCGGGGCCAGCCAGGCACACTGAAGCTTTCTTT. The chain joins TRBV6-2 or TRBV6-3 to TRBJ1-1; D possibly corresponds to TRBD1 (5 bases). CDR1 is MNHEY and CDR2 is SVGEGT in the germline V gene. CDR3 length: 17 amino acids. V lost 6 bases to trimming and J lost 3 bases, with 23 bases between them.

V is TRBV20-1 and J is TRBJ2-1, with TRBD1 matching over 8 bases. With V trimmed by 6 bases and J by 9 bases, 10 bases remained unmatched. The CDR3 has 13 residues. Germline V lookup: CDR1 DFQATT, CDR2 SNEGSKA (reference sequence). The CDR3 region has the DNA TGCAGTGCCCCGACAGGGGAAGGTACTGAGCAGTTCTTC. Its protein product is CSAPTGEGTEQFF.

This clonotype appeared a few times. CDR3 DNA: TGCAGCGTTGAAGGTTCAGGGGCCGCCGGGGAGACCCAGTACTTC. Residues: CSVEGSGAAGETQYF. V is TRBV29-1 and J is TRBJ2-5; perhaps TRBD1 as D (6 bases). This CDR3 has 15 residues. Trimming shortened V by 1 base and J by 5 bases, and 17 bases separated the two germline ends. Germline CDR1 reads SQVTM; CDR2 reads ANQGSEA.

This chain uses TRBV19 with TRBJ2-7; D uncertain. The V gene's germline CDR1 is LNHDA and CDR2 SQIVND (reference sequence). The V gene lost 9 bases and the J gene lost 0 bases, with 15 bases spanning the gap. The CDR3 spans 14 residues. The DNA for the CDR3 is TGTGCCAGCACTCCGGGCTCGCCCTCCTACGAGCAGTACTTC. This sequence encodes CASTPGSPSYEQYF. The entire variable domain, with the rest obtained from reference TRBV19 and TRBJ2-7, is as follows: DGGITQSPKYLFRKEGQNVTLSCEQNLNHDAMYWYRQDPGQGLRLIYYSQIVNDFQKGDIAEGYSVSREKKESFPLTVTSAQKNPTAFYLCASTPGSPSYEQYFGPGTRLTVT.

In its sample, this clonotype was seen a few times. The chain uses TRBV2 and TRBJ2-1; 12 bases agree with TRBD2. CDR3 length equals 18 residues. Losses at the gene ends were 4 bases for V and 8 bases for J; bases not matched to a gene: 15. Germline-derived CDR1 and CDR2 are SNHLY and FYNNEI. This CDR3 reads CASSGGPTGLAGFHEQFF. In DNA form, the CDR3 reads TGTGCCAGCAGTGGAGGCCCCACGGGACTAGCGGGTTTTCATGAGCAGTTCTTC.

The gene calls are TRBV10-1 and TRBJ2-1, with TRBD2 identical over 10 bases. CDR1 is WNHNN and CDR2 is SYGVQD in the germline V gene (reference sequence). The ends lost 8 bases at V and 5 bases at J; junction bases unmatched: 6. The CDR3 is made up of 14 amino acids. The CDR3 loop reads CASSSGRKNNEQFF. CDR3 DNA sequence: TGCGCCAGCTCTAGCGGGAGAAAGAACAATGAGCAGTTCTTC.

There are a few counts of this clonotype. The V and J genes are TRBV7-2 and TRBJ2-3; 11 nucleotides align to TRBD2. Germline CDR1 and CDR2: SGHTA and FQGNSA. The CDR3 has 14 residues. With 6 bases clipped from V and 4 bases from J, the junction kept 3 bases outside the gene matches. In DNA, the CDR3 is TGTGCCAGCAGACTAGCGGGAGTTCCAGATACGCAGTATTTT. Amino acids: CASRLAGVPDTQYF.

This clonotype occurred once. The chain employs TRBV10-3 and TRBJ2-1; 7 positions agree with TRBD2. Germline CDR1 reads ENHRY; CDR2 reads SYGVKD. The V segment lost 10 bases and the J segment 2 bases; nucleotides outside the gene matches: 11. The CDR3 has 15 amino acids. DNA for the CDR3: TGTGCCAGCCATACTAGCGAGTCGCCCTACAATGAGCAGTTCTTC. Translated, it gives CASHTSESPYNEQFF.

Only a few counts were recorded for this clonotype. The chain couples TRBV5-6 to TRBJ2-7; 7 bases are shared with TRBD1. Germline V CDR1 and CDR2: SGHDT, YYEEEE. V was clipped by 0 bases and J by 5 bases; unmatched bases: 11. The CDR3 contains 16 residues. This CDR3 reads CASSLVKTGLKDEQYF. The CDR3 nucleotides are TGTGCCAGCAGCTTGGTGAAGACAGGGTTGAAGGACGAGCAGTACTTC.

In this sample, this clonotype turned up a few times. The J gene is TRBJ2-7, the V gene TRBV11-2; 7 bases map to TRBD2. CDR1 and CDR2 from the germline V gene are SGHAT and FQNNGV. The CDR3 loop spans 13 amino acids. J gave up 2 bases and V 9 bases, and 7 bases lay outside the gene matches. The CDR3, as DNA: TGTGCCAGTACTCTAAGCGGGGCCTACGAGCAGTACTTC. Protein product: CASTLSGAYEQYF.

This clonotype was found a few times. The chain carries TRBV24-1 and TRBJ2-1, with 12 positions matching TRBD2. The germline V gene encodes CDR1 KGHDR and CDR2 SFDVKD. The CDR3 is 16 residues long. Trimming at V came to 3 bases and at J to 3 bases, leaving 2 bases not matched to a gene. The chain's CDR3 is CATSDPTSGSYNEQFF. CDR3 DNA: TGTGCCACCAGTGATCCGACTAGCGGGAGCTACAATGAGCAGTTCTTC.

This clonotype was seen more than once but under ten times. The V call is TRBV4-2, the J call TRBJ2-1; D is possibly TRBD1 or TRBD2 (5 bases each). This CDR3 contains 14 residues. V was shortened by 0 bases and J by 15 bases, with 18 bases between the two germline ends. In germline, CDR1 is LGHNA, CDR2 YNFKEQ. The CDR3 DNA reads TGTGCCAGCAGCCAAGAATCTATGTCGGGGCAGGCGTTCTTC. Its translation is CASSQESMSGQAFF.

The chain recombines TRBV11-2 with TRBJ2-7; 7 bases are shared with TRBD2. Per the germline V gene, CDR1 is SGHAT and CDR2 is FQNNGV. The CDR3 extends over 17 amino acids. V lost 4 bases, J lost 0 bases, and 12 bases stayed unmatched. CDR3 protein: CASSSIYSGGGSYEQYF. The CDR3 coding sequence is TGTGCCAGCAGCTCCATCTACTCGGGCGGGGGCTCCTACGAGCAGTACTTC.

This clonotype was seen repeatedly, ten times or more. DNA for the CDR3: TGTGCCAGCAGCTTACTAGCGGGACTCTACGAGCAGTACTTC. It specifies CASSLLAGLYEQYF. The J gene is TRBJ2-7, the V gene TRBV7-2; TRBD2 matches 9 bases. The CDR3 is made up of 14 amino acids. The V segment lost 2 bases and the J segment 3 bases; nucleotides outside the gene matches: 2. CDR1 SGHTA and CDR2 FQGNSA come from the germline V gene.

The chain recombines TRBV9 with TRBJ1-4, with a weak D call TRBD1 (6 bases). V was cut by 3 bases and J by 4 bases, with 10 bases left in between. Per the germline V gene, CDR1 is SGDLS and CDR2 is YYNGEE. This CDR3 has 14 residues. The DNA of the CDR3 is TGTGCCAGCAGCGGACGGGACATTAATGAAAAACTGTTTTTT. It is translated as CASSGRDINEKLFF.

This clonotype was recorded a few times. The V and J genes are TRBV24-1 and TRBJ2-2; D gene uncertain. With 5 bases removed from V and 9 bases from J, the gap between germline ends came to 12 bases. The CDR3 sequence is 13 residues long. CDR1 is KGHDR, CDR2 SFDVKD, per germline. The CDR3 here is CATSARRGRELFF. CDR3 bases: TGTGCCACCAGTGCCCGGAGAGGACGGGAGCTGTTTTTT.

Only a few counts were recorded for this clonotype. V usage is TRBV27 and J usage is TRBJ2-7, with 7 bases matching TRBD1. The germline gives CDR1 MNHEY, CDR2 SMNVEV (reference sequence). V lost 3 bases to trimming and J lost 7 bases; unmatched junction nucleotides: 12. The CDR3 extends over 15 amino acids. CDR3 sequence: CASSFSGQVPLEQYF. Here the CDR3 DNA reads TGTGCCAGCAGTTTCTCCGGACAGGTCCCCCTGGAGCAGTACTTC.

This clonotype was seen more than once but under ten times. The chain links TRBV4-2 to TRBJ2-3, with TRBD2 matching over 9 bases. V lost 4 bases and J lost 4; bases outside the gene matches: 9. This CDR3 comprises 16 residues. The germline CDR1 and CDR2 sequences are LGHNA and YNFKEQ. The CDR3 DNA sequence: TGTGCCAGCAGCCCCCATCGGGCGGGAGGGGCAGATACGCAGTATTTT. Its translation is CASSPHRAGGADTQYF.

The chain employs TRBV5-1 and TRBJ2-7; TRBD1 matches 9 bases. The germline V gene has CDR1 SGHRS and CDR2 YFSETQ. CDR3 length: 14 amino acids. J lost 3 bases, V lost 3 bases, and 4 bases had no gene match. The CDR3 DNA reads TGCGCCAGCAGCTCGGGACAGGGACACTACGAGCAGTACTTC. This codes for CASSSGQGHYEQYF. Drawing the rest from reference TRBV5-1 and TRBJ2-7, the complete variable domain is KAGVTQTPRYLIKTRGQQVTLSCSPISGHRSVSWYQQTPGQGLQFLFEYFSETQRNKGNFPGRFSGRQFSNSRSEMNVSTLELGDSALYLCASSSGQGHYEQYFGPGTRLTVT.

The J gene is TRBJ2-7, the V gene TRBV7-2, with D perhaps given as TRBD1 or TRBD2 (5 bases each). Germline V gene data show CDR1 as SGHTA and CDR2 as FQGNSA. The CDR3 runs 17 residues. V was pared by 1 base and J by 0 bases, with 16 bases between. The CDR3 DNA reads TGTGCCAGCAGCTTAGGCTTGGGGGAAGCGAGCTCCTACGAGCAGTACTTC. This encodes CASSLGLGEASSYEQYF.

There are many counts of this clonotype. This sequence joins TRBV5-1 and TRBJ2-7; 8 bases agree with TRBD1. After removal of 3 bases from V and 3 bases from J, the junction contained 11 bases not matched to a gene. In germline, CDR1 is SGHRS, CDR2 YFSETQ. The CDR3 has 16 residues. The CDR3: CASSSSQGTGLYEQYF. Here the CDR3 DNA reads TGCGCCAGCAGCTCATCACAGGGGACAGGCCTCTACGAGCAGTACTTC.

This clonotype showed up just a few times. DNA of the CDR3: TGCAGTGCTAGGAGGATGTCGGCTTTCTTT. The encoded protein is CSARRMSAFF. The chain is built from TRBV20-1 and TRBJ1-1; D call uncertain. The CDR3 covers 10 residues. From germline, CDR1 is DFQATT and CDR2 SNEGSKA (reference sequence). Trimming removed 3 bases from V and 11 bases from J, with 10 bases in between.

The CDR3 region is CASSGWGRAYNEQFF. The DNA for the CDR3 is TGTGCCAGCAGTGGATGGGGGAGGGCCTACAATGAGCAGTTCTTC. The rearrangement links TRBV25-1 to TRBJ2-1; 7 nucleotides agree with TRBD2. Germline CDR1 is MGHDK and CDR2 is SYGVNS. V lost 4 bases and J lost 2; bases outside the gene matches: 5. The CDR3 sequence is 15 residues long.

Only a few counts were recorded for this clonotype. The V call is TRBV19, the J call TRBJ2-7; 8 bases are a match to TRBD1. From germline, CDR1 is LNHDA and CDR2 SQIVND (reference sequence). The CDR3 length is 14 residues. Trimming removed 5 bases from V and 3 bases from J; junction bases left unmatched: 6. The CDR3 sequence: CASSPAGGFYEQYF. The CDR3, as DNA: TGTGCCAGTAGTCCCGCAGGGGGCTTCTACGAGCAGTACTTC.

The CDR3 DNA reads TGCAGTGCTAGTGCCCAGGGGTTAACCTTCGGACGGGAAAAACTGTTTTTT. Translating it yields CSASAQGLTFGREKLFF. The genes are TRBV20-1 and TRBJ1-4, with D possibly being TRBD1 (6 bases). Trimming took 3 bases from V and 8 from J, leaving 25 bases between them. The germline gives CDR1 DFQATT, CDR2 SNEGSKA (reference sequence). This CDR3 spans 17 amino acids.

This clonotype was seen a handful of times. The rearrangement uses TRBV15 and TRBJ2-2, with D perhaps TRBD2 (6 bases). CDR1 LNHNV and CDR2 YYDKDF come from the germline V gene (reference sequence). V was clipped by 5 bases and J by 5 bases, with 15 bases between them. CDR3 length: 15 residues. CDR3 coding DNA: TGTGCCACCAGCGGGACCGGGAGTGGTACCGGGGAGCTGTTTTTT. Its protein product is CATSGTGSGTGELFF.